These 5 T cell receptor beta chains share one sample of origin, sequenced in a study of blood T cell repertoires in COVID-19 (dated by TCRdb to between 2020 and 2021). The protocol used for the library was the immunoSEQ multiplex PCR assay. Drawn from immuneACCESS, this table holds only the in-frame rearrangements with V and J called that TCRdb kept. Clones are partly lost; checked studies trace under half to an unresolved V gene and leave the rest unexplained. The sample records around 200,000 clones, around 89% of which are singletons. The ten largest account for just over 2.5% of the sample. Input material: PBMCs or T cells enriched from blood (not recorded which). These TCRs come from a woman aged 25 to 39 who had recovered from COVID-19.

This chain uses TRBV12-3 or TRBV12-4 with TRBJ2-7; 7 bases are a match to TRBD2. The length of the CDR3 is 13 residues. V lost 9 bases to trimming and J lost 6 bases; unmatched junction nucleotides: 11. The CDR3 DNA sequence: TGTGCCAGTGGGGGAGGGCTTGCTCTCGAGCAGTACTTC. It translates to CASGGGLALEQYF.

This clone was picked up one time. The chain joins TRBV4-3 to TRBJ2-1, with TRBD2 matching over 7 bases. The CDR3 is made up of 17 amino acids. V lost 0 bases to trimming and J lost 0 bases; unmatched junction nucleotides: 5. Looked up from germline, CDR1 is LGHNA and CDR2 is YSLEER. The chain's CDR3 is CASSQDGLAASYNEQFF. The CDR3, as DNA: TGCGCCAGCAGCCAAGATGGTCTAGCGGCCTCCTACAATGAGCAGTTCTTC.

This CDR3 is CASSLLGGRQSEAFF. For the CDR3, the DNA is TGCGCCAGCAGCTTACTCGGGGGGCGCCAGTCTGAAGCTTTCTTT. V usage is TRBV5-1 and J usage is TRBJ1-1, with a weak D call TRBD1 (6 bases). Deletions cut 2 bases from V and 6 bases from J, with 17 bases between. In germline, CDR1 is SGHRS, CDR2 YFSETQ. The CDR3 is 15 residues long.

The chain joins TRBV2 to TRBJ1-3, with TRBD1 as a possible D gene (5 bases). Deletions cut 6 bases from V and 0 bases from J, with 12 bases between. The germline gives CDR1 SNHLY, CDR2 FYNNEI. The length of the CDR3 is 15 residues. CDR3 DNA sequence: TGTGCCAGCAGGGCGGGGCTGAGCTCTGGAAACACCATATATTTT. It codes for CASRAGLSSGNTIYF. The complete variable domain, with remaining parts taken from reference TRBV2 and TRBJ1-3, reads EPEVTQTPSHQVTQMGQEVILRCVPISNHLYFYWYRQILGQKVEFLVSFYNNEISEKSEIFDDQFSVERPDGSNFTLKIRSTKLEDSAMYFCASRAGLSSGNTIYFGEGSWLTVV.

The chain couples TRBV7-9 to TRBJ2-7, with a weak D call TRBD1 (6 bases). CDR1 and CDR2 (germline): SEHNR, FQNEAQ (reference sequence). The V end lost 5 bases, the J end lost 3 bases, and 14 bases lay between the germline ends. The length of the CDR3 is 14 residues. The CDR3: CASSPRDTYYEQYF. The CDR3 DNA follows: TGTGCCAGCAGCCCACGGGACACCTACTACGAGCAGTACTTC.